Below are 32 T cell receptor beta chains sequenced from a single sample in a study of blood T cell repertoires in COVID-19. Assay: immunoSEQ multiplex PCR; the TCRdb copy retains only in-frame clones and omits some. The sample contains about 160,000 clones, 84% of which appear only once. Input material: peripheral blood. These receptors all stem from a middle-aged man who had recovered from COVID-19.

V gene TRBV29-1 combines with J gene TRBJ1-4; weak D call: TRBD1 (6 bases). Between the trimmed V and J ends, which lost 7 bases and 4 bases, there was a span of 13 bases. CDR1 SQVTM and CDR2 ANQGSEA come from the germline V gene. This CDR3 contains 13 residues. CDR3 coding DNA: TGCAGCGCCCTGACAGGCCTTAATGAAAAACTGTTTTTT. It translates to CSALTGLNEKLFF.

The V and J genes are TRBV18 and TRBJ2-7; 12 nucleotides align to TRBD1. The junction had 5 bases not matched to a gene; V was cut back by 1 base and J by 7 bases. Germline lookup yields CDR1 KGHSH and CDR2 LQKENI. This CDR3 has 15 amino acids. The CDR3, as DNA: TGTGCCAGCTCACCACTGGGACAGGGGGCGGGTGAGCAGTACTTC. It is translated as CASSPLGQGAGEQYF.

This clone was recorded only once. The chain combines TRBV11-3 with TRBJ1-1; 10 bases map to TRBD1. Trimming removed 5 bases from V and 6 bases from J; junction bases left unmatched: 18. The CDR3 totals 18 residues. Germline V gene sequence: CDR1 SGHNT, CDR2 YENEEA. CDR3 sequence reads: CASSARYGTGVFNAEAFF. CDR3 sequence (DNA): TGTGCCAGCAGCGCTAGATACGGGACAGGGGTCTTTAACGCTGAAGCTTTCTTT.

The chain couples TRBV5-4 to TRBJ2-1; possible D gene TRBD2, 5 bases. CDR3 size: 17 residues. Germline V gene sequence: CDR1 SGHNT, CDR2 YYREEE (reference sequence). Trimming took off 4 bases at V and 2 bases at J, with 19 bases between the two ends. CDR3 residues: CASSPHGGPGPYNEQFF. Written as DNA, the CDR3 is TGTGCCAGCAGCCCACATGGCGGGCCCGGGCCCTACAATGAGCAGTTCTTC.

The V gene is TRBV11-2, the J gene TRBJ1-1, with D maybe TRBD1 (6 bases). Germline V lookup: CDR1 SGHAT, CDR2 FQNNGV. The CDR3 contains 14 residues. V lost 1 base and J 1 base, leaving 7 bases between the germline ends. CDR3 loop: CASSLGGGNTEAFF. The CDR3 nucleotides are TGTGCCAGCAGCTTAGGAGGGGGGAACACTGAAGCTTTCTTT.

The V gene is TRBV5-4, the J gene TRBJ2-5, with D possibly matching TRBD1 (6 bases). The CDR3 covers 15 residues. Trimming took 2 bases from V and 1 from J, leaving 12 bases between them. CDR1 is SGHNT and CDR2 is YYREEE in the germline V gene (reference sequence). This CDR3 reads CASSFSSTGQETQYF. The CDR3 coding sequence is TGTGCCAGCAGCTTTTCTTCGACAGGCCAAGAGACCCAGTACTTC.

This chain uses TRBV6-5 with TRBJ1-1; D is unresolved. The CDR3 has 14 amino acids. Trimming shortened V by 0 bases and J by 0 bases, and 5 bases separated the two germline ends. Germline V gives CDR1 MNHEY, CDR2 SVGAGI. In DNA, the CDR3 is TGTGCCAGCAGTTACTCCACTGTGAACACTGAAGCTTTCTTT. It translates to CASSYSTVNTEAFF.

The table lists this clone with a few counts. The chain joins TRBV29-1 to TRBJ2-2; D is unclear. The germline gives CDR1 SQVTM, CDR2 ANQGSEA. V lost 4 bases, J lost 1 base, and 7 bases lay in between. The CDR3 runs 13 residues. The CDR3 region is CSVGLLNTGELFF. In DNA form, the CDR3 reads TGCAGCGTTGGACTCCTGAACACCGGGGAGCTGTTTTTT.

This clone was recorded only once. CDR3: CASSPRTGQMAEAFF. The CDR3 nucleotides are TGTGCCAGTAGTCCTCGGACAGGGCAAATGGCTGAAGCTTTCTTT. The rearrangement joins TRBV19 to TRBJ1-1; 8 bases fit TRBD1. There are 15 residues in the CDR3. The germline V gene has CDR1 LNHDA and CDR2 SQIVND (reference sequence). Losses at the gene ends were 5 bases for V and 6 bases for J; bases not matched to a gene: 11.

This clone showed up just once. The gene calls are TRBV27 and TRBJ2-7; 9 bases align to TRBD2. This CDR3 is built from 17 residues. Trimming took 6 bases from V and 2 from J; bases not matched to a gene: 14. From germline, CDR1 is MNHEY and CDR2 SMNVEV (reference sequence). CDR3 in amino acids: CASRHTKLAGGTYEQYF. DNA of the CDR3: TGTGCCAGCAGGCACACCAAACTAGCGGGCGGGACCTACGAGCAGTACTTC.

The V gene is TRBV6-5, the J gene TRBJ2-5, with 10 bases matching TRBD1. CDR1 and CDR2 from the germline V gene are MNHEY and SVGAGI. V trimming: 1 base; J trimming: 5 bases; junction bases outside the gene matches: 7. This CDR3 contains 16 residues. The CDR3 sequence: CASSYYGTGDGETQYF. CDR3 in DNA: TGTGCCAGCAGTTACTATGGGACAGGGGACGGGGAGACCCAGTACTTC.

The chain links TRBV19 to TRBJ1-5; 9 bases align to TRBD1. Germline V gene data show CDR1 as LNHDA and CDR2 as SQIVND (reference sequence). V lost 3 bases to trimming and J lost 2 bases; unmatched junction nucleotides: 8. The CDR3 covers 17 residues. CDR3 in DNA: TGTGCCAGTAGTATCGGGACAGGGCGAATAGGCAATCAGCCCCAGCATTTT. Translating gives CASSIGTGRIGNQPQHF.

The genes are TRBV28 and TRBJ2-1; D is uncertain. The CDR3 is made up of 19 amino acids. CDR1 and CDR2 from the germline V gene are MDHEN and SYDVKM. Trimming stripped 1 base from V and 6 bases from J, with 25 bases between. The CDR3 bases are TGTGCCAGCAGTTTATCTTTTGGTGGGTACGGGTTCGGCCTCAATGAGCAGTTCTTC. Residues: CASSLSFGGYGFGLNEQFF. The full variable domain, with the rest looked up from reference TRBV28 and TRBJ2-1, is DVKVTQSSRYLVKRTGEKVFLECVQDMDHENMFWYRQDPGLGLRLIYFSYDVKMKEKGDIPEGYSVSREKKERFSLILESASTNQTSMYLCASSLSFGGYGFGLNEQFFGPGTRLTVL.

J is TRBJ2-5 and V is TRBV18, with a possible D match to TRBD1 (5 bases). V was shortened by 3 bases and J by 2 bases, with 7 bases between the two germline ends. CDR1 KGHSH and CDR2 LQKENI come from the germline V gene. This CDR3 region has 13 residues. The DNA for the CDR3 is TGTGCCAGCTCACCTACAGGACAAGAGACCCAGTACTTC. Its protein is CASSPTGQETQYF.

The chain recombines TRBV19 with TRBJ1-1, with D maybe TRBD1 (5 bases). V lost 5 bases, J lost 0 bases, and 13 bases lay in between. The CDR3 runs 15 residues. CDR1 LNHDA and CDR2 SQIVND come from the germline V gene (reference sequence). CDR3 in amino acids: CASSPQGNLNTEAFF. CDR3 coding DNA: TGTGCCAGTAGTCCTCAGGGAAACCTGAACACTGAAGCTTTCTTT. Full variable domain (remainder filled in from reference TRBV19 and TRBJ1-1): DGGITQSPKYLFRKEGQNVTLSCEQNLNHDAMYWYRQDPGQGLRLIYYSQIVNDFQKGDIAEGYSVSREKKESFPLTVTSAQKNPTAFYLCASSPQGNLNTEAFFGQGTRLTVV.

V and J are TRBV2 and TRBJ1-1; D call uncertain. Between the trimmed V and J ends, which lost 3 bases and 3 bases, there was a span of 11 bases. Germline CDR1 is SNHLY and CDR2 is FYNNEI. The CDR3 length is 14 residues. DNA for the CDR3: TGTGCCAGCAGTGATAGTACTGAGGACACTGAAGCTTTCTTT. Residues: CASSDSTEDTEAFF.

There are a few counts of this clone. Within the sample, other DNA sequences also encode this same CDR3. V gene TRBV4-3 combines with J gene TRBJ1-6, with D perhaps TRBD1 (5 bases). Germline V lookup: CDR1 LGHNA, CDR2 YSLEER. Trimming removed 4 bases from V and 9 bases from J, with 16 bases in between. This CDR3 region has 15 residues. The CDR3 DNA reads TGCGCCAGCAGCCTCACCGAAAGGGGAGGTTCACCCCTCCACTTT. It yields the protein CASSLTERGGSPLHF.

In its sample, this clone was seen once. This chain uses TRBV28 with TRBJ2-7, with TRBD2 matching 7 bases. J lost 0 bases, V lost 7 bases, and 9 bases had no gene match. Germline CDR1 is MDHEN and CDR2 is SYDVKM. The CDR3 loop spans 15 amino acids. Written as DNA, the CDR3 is TGTGCCAGCACTAATTCTGGGACTAACTCCTACGAGCAGTACTTC. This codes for CASTNSGTNSYEQYF.

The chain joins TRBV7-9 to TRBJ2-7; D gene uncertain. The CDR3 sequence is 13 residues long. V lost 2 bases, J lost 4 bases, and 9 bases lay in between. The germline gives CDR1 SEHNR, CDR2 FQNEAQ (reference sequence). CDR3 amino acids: CASSLTVEYEQYF. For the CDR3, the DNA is TGTGCCAGCAGCTTAACCGTCGAGTACGAGCAGTACTTC.

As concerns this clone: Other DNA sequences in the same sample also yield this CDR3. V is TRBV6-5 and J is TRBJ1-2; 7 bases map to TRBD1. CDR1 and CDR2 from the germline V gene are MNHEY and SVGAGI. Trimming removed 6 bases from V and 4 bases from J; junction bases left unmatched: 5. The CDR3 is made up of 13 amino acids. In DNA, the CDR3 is TGTGCCAGCAGCTCGACAGGGACCTATGGCTACACCTTC. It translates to CASSSTGTYGYTF.

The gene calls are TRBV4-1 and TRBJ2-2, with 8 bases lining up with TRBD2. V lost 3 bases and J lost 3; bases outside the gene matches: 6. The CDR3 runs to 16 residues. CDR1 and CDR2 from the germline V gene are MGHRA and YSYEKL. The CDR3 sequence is CASSHPGLVDTGELFF. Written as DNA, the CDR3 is TGCGCCAGCAGCCATCCGGGACTAGTAGACACCGGGGAGCTGTTTTTT.

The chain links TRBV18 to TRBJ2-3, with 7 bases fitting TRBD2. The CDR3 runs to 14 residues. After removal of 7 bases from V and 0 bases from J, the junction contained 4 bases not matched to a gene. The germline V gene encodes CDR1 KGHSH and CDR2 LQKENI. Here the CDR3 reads CASWRETSTDTQYF. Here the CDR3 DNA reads TGTGCCAGCTGGCGGGAGACTAGCACAGATACGCAGTATTTT.

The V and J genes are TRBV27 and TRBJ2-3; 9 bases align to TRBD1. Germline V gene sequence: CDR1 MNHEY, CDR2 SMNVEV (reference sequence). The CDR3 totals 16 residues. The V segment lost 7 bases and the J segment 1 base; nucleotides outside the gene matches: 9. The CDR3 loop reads CASTPPGTGRTDTQYF. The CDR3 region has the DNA TGTGCCAGCACCCCCCCCGGGACAGGGCGCACAGATACGCAGTATTTT.

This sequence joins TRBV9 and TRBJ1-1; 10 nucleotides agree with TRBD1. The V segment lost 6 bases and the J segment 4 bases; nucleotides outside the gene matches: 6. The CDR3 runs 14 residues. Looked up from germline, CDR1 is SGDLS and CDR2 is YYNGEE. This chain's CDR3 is CASTRDRGGTEAFF. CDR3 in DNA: TGTGCCAGCACCAGGGACAGGGGAGGCACTGAAGCTTTCTTT.

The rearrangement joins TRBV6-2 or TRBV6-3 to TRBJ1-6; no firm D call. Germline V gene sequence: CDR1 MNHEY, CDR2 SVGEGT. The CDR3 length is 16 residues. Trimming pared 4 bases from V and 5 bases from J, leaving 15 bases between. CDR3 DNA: TGTGCCAGCAGTTCCCTTCGGACCGGGAATAATTCACCCCTCCACTTT. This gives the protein CASSSLRTGNNSPLHF.

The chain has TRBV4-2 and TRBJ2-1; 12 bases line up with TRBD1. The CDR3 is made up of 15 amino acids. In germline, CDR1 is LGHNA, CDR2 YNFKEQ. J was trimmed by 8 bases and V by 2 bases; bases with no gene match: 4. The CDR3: CASSQPGQGADEQFF. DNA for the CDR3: TGTGCCAGCAGCCAACCGGGACAGGGGGCCGATGAGCAGTTCTTC.

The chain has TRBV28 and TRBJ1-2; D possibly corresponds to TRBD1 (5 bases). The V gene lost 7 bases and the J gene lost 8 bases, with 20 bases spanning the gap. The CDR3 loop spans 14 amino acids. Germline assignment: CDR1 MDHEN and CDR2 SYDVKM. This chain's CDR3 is CASMKGSGSSGYTF. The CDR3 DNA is TGTGCCAGCATGAAGGGGTCTGGTTCATCGGGCTACACCTTC.

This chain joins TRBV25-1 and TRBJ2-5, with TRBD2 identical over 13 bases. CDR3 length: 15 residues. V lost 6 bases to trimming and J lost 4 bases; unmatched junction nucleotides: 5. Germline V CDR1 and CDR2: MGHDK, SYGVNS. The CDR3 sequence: CASSPGTSGTETQYF. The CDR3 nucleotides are TGTGCCAGCAGCCCCGGGACTAGCGGGACAGAGACCCAGTACTTC.

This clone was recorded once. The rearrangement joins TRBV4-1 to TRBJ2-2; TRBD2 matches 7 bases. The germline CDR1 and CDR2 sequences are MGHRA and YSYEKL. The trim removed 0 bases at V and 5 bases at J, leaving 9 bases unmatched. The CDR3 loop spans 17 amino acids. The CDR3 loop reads CASSQEGRGGDTGELFF. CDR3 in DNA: TGCGCCAGCAGCCAAGAGGGGAGGGGCGGGGATACCGGGGAGCTGTTTTTT.

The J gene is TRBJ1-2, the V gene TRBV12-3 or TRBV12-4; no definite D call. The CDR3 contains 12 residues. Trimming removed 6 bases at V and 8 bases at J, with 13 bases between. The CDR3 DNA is TGTGCCAGCAGCTCGGAACTGCGGGGCTACACCTTC. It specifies CASSSELRGYTF.

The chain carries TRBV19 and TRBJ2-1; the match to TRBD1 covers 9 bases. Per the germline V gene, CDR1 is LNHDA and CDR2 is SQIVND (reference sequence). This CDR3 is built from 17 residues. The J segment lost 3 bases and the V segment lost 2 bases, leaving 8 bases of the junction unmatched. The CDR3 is CASSIISGQGRYNEQFF. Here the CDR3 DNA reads TGTGCCAGTAGTATAATCTCGGGACAGGGTCGCTACAATGAGCAGTTCTTC.

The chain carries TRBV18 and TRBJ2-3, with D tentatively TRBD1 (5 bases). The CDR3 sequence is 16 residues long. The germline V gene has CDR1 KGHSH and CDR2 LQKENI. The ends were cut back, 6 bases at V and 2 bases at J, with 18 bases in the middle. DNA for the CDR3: TGTGCCAGCTCCGAGAGGAGACAGAGACACACAGATACGCAGTATTTT. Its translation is CASSERRQRHTDTQYF.